A selection of T cell receptor beta chains follows, all from one sample in a study of cytomegalovirus exposure and HLA in healthy donors. Libraries were prepared by immunoSEQ multiplex PCR; TCRdb keeps only in-frame clonotypes and omits some of them. The data hold 140,000 to 150,000 clones, with 61% observed a single time. Sequenced sample: PBMCs. The receptors derive from a male donor in good health and CMV-seronegative. Each CDR3 is given with its conserved first and last residue. A D gene is named only where the DNA matches it firmly. Expanded clones get a size class; other rows say once, few or many, or leave the size out.

D gene	CDR3 length	J gene	V gene	clone size	CDR3 protein	CDR3 DNA
TRBD1	13	TRBJ2-4	TRBV5-1	few	CASSEGVQGVENF	TGCGCCAGCAGCGAAGGAGTTCAGGGGGTGGAAAACTTC
-	15	TRBJ2-7	TRBV7-8	-	CASSSHMTGSYEQYF	TGTGCCAGCAGCTCTCATATGACAGGCTCCTACGAGCAGTACTTC
TRBD1	16	TRBJ2-3	TRBV5-4	-	CASSSSIQGGADTQYF	TGTGCCAGCAGCTCAAGCATACAGGGGGGAGCAGATACGCAGTATTTT
-	11	TRBJ1-1	TRBV28	-	CASLVNTEAFF	TGTGCCAGCCTCGTAAACACTGAAGCTTTCTTT
-	13	TRBJ1-5	TRBV27	-	CASSLSRSQPQHF	TGTGCCAGCAGTTTATCGAGGAGTCAGCCCCAGCATTTT
-	15	TRBJ2-1	TRBV7-6	-	CASSFGGGTYNEQFF	TGTGCCAGCAGCTTTGGGGGGGGCACCTACAATGAGCAGTTCTTC
-	14	TRBJ2-5	TRBV5-1	-	CASSLQGGEETQYF	TGCGCCAGCAGCCTACAGGGGGGGGAAGAGACCCAGTACTTC
-	13	TRBJ1-5	TRBV19	-	CASDNGQTDTQHF	TGTGCCAGCGACAACGGACAGACAGATACGCAGCATTTT
TRBD1	15	TRBJ2-5	TRBV7-3	few	CASSLVGTGEETQYF	TGTGCCAGCAGCTTAGTCGGGACAGGGGAAGAGACCCAGTACTTC
TRBD1	14	TRBJ2-2	TRBV19	-	CASSRQGNTGELFF	TGTGCCAGTAGTAGACAGGGGAACACCGGGGAGCTGTTTTTT
-	15	TRBJ1-5	TRBV28	few	CASSPGGAGNQPQHF	TGTGCCAGCAGTCCCGGGGGGGCTGGCAATCAGCCCCAGCATTTT
TRBD2	16	TRBJ2-3	TRBV9	few	CASSVGRGEGTDTQYF	TGTGCCAGCAGCGTCGGGCGGGGGGAGGGGACAGATACGCAGTATTTT
TRBD1	14	TRBJ1-2	TRBV4-2	-	CASSQDGPGGGYTF	TGTGCCAGCAGCCAAGATGGGCCAGGGGGTGGCTACACCTTC
-	12	TRBJ2-7	TRBV28	-	CASSSGFYEQYF	TGTGCCAGCAGTTCGGGGTTCTACGAGCAGTACTTC
-	15	TRBJ2-5	TRBV6-5	-	CASSHSTVLQETQYF	TGTGCCAGCAGCCACTCGACAGTACTCCAAGAGACCCAGTACTTC
TRBD1	15	TRBJ2-4	TRBV4-3	-	CASSQNRDRKNIQYF	TGCGCCAGCAGCCAGAACCGGGACAGGAAAAACATTCAGTACTTC
TRBD2	16	TRBJ2-3	TRBV5-1	-	CASSLPTSGGTDTQYF	TGCGCCAGCAGCCTACCTACTAGCGGGGGCACAGATACGCAGTATTTT
TRBD1	13	TRBJ1-2	TRBV5-6	-	CASSLPPTGDYTF	TGTGCCAGCAGCTTGCCGCCGACAGGGGACTACACCTTC
-	14	TRBJ1-3	TRBV5-1	-	CASSLTGAGNTIYF	TGCGCCAGCAGCTTGACGGGGGCTGGAAACACCATATATTTT
-	13	TRBJ2-7	TRBV1	-	CTSSQVTAYEQYF	TGCACCAGCAGCCAAGTCACGGCCTACGAGCAGTACTTC
-	15	TRBJ1-1	TRBV5-1	-	CASSLDVTGNTEAFF	TGCGCCAGCAGCTTGGATGTGACAGGGAACACTGAAGCTTTCTTT
TRBD1	13	TRBJ1-1	TRBV29-1	few	CSVDRTGGSEAFF	TGCAGCGTTGATCGGACAGGGGGCTCTGAAGCTTTCTTT
TRBD2	15	TRBJ2-1	TRBV28	-	CASSLVGGAYNEQFF	TGTGCCAGCAGTTTGGTCGGGGGGGCCTACAATGAGCAGTTCTTC
TRBD1	14	TRBJ2-7	TRBV28	few	CASSLGDRGYEQYF	TGTGCCAGCAGTTTGGGGGACAGGGGCTACGAGCAGTACTTC
-	13	TRBJ2-7	TRBV5-6	-	CVSSLFSTYEQYF	TGTGTCAGCAGCTTGTTTTCAACCTACGAGCAGTACTTC
-	14	TRBJ2-7	TRBV19	few	CASSITGGLYEQYF	TGTGCCAGTAGTATAACGGGGGGCCTCTACGAGCAGTACTTC
-	13	TRBJ1-5	TRBV19	-	CASSATVNQPQHF	TGTGCCAGTAGCGCCACAGTCAATCAGCCCCAGCATTTT
-	14	TRBJ1-4	TRBV19	-	CASSMRQGNEKLFF	TGTGCCAGTAGTATGAGGCAGGGGAATGAAAAACTGTTTTTT
TRBD1	18	TRBJ1-1	TRBV7-8	few	CASSRRRQGLSFQAEAFF	TGTGCCAGCAGCCGTAGGAGACAGGGGTTATCCTTTCAGGCTGAAGCTTTCTTT
TRBD1	17	TRBJ1-5	TRBV4-2	-	CASSQALGQGVNQPQHF	TGTGCCAGCAGCCAAGCCTTAGGGCAGGGGGTTAATCAGCCCCAGCATTTT
-	13	TRBJ2-7	TRBV4-1	once	CASSRTPACEQYF	TGCGCCAGCAGCAGGACACCCGCCTGTGAGCAGTACTTC
TRBD1	14	TRBJ1-6	TRBV2	-	CASSNRQGNSPLHF	TGTGCCAGCAGTAACCGACAGGGTAATTCACCCCTCCACTTT
-	15	TRBJ1-4	TRBV18	few	CASSPPAGRVEKLFF	TGTGCCAGCTCACCACCGGCAGGGCGAGTTGAAAAACTGTTTTTT
-	16	TRBJ1-2	TRBV21-1	-	CASSALRDRGYYGYTF	TGTGCCAGCAGCGCACTCCGGGACAGGGGATACTATGGCTACACCTTC
-	16	TRBJ1-1	TRBV6-5	-	CASSYRAGPMNTEAFF	TGTGCCAGCAGTTACAGGGCAGGGCCAATGAACACTGAAGCTTTCTTT
TRBD2	14	TRBJ2-5	TRBV7-2	few	CASSLDGGLKTQYF	TGTGCCAGCAGCTTAGACGGGGGGTTGAAGACCCAGTACTTC
-	15	TRBJ1-6	TRBV30	-	CAWRQRSSYNSPLHF	TGTGCCTGGAGACAAAGGAGCTCCTATAATTCACCCCTCCACTTT
-	14	TRBJ1-4	TRBV5-6	-	CASTQGGINEKLFF	TGTGCCAGCACCCAAGGGGGTATTAATGAAAAACTGTTTTTT
-	14	TRBJ2-7	TRBV27	-	CASSFAGGTYEQYF	TGTGCCAGCAGTTTCGCCGGGGGAACCTACGAGCAGTACTTC
-	16	TRBJ2-7	TRBV4-1	-	CASSQGARSRSYEQYF	TGCGCCAGCAGCCAAGGGGCGAGAAGCAGGTCCTACGAGCAGTACTTC
-	16	TRBJ2-5	TRBV18	-	CARAPRGSGVGETQYF	TGTGCCCGCGCTCCACGAGGTAGCGGTGTTGGGGAGACCCAGTACTTC
-	16	TRBJ1-1	TRBV19	-	CASTRGGPVLNTEAFF	TGTGCCAGTACCAGGGGCGGACCAGTCCTGAACACTGAAGCTTTCTTT
TRBD2	16	TRBJ2-7	TRBV5-4	-	CASSFGTSGDIYEQYF	TGTGCCAGCAGCTTTGGGACTAGCGGGGACATATACGAGCAGTACTTC
-	13	TRBJ2-2	TRBV27	-	CASSSPGAGELFF	TGTGCCAGCAGTTCCCCGGGAGCCGGGGAGCTGTTTTTT
-	14	TRBJ2-1	TRBV5-6	few	CASSQGIGNNEQFF	TGTGCCAGCAGCCAGGGGATTGGAAACAATGAGCAGTTCTTC
-	15	TRBJ2-1	TRBV18	-	CASSPPQGQGYSKFF	TGTGCCAGCTCACCCCCCCAGGGGCAGGGGTACAGTAAGTTCTTC
-	14	TRBJ2-5	TRBV18	-	CASSPPTGQETQYF	TGTGCCAGCTCACCACCGACAGGACAAGAGACCCAGTACTTC
TRBD1	15	TRBJ1-2	TRBV4-1	-	CASSLNRGANYGYTF	TGCGCCAGCAGCCTCAACAGGGGCGCTAACTATGGCTACACCTTC
-	16	TRBJ1-4	TRBV7-2	-	CASSLAPTELGEKLFF	TGTGCCAGCAGCTTAGCGCCTACAGAGCTGGGTGAAAAACTGTTTTTT
-	13	TRBJ1-1	TRBV2	-	CASSEAKGTEAFF	TGTGCCAGCAGTGAAGCGAAGGGGACTGAAGCTTTCTTT
-	13	TRBJ1-1	TRBV18	-	CASSPSGNTEAFF	TGTGCCAGCTCACCATCGGGGAACACTGAAGCTTTCTTT
TRBD1	15	TRBJ2-1	TRBV2	-	CASSGHRGVFNEQFF	TGTGCCAGCAGTGGCCACAGGGGGGTTTTCAATGAGCAGTTCTTC
-	17	TRBJ2-6	TRBV7-2	-	CASSYNYQLTGANVLTF	TGTGCCAGCAGCTACAACTACCAGCTGACTGGGGCCAACGTCCTGACTTTC